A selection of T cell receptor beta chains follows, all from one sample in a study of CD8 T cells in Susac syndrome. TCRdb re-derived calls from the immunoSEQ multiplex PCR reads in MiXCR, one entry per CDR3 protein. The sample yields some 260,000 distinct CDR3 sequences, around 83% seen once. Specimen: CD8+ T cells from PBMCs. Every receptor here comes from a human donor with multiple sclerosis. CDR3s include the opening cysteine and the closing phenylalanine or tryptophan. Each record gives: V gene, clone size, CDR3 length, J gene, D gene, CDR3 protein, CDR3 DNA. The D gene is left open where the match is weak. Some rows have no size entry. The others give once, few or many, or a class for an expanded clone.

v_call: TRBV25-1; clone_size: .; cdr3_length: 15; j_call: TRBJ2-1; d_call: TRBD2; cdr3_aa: CASSETSGAANEQFF; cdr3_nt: TGTGCCAGCAGTGAGACCAGCGGGGCCGCGAATGAGCAGTTCTTC
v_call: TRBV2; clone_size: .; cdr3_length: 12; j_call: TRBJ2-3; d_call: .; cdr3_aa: CASNKHTDTQYF; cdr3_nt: TGTGCCAGCAACAAACACACAGATACGCAGTATTTT
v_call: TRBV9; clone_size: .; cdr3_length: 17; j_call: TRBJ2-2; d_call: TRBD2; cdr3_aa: CASSVRTSATNTGELFF; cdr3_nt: TGTGCCAGCAGCGTACGGACTAGCGCTACGAACACCGGGGAGCTGTTTTTT
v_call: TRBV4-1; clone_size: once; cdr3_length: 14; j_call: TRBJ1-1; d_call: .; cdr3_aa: CASSQVQGDTEAFF; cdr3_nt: TGCGCCAGCAGCCAAGTACAGGGTGACACTGAAGCTTTCTTT
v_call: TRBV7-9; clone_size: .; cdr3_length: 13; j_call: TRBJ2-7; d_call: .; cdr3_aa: CATGGEVIYEQYF; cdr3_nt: TGTGCCACCGGGGGCGAGGTTATCTACGAGCAGTACTTC
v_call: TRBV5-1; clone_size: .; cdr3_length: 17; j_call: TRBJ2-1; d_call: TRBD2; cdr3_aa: CASSLDFTTSGDNEQFF; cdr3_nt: TGCGCCAGCAGCTTGGATTTCACGACTAGCGGGGACAATGAGCAGTTCTTC
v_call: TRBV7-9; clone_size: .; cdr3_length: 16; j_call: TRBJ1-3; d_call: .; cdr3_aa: CASSLDRVSSGNTIYF; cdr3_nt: TGTGCCAGCAGCTTGGACAGAGTCTCCTCTGGAAACACCATATATTTT
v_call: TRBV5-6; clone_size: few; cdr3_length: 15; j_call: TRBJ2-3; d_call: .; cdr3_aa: CASSSRQGGGDTQYF; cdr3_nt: TGTGCCAGCAGCTCGCGACAGGGCGGGGGAGATACGCAGTATTTT
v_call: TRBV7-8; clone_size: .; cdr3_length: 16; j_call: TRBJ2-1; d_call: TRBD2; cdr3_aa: CASSFRAGVTYNEQFF; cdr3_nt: TGTGCCAGCAGCTTTCGGGCGGGAGTTACCTACAATGAGCAGTTCTTC
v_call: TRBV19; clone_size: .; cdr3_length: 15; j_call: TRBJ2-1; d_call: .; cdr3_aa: CASSWWAGRYNEQFF; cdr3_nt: TGTGCCAGTAGTTGGTGGGCGGGCCGCTACAATGAGCAGTTCTTC
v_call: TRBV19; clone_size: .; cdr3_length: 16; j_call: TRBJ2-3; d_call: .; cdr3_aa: CASSPAIRSSTDTQYF; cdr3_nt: TGTGCCAGTAGTCCCGCAATAAGATCAAGCACAGATACGCAGTATTTT
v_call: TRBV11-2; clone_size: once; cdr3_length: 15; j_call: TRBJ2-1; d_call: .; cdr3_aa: CASSLDSGLGNEQFF; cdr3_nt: TGTGCCAGCAGCTTAGATAGTGGGTTAGGGAATGAGCAGTTCTTC
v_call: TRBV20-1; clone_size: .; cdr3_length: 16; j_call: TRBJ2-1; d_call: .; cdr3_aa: CSARARVGQGWYEQFF; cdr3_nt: TGCAGTGCTCGGGCCAGGGTTGGCCAGGGGTGGTATGAGCAGTTCTTC
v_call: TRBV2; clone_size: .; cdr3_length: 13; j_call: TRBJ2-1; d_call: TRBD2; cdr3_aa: CATPGLTYNEQFF; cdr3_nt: TGTGCCACTCCGGGACTAACTTACAATGAGCAGTTCTTC
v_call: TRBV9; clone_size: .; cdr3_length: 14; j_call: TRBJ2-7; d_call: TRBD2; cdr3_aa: CASSVGSGGIEQYF; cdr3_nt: TGTGCCAGCAGCGTAGGCTCGGGAGGCATCGAGCAGTACTTC
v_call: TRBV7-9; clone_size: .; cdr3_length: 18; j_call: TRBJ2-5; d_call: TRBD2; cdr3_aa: CASSSNPSSSGSAETQYF; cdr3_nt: TGTGCCAGCAGCTCCAACCCCTCTTCTAGCGGGAGTGCGGAGACCCAGTACTTC
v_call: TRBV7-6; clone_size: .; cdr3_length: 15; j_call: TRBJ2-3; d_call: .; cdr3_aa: CASSSQARSTDTQYF; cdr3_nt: TGTGCCAGCAGCTCCCAAGCGCGTAGCACAGATACGCAGTATTTT
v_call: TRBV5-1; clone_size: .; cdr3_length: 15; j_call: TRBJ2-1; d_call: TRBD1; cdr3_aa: CASSSTGGSYNEQFF; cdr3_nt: TGCGCCAGCAGCTCGACAGGGGGTTCCTACAATGAGCAGTTCTTC
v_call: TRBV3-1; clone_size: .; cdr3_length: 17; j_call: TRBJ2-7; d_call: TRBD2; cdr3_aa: CASSQPGAGDLSYKQYF; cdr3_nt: TGTGCCAGCAGCCAGCCGGGAGCGGGGGACCTATCCTACAAGCAGTACTTC
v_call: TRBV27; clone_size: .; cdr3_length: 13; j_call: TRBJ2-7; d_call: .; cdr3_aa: CASRRDREREQYF; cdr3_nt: TGTGCCAGTCGACGGGACCGGGAAAGGGAGCAGTACTTC
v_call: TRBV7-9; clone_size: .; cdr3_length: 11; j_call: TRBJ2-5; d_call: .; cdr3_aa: CASSTKETQYF; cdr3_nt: TGTGCCAGCAGCACGAAAGAGACCCAGTACTTC
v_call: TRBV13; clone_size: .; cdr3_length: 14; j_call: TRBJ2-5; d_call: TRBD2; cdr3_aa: CASSLVGGRETQYF; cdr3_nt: TGTGCCAGCAGCTTAGTAGGCGGGAGAGAGACCCAGTACTTC
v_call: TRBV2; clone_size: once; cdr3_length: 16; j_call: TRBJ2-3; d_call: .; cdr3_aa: CASSEAGQVLTDTQYF; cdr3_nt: TGTGCCAGCAGTGAAGCGGGCCAGGTTTTAACAGATACGCAGTATTTT
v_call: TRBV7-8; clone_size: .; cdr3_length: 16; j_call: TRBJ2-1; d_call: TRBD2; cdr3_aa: CASSLVAGGITAEQFF; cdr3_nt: TGTGCCAGCAGCTTAGTAGCGGGAGGCATCACGGCTGAGCAGTTCTTC
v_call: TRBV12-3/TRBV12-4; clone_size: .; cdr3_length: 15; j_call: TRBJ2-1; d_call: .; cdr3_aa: CASSSSGPTYNEQFF; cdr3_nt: TGTGCCAGCAGTTCGAGCGGGCCCACCTATAATGAGCAGTTCTTC
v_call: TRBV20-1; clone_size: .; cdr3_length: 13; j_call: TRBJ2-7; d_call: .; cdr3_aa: CSARPRGAYEQYF; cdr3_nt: TGCAGTGCGAGGCCTAGGGGGGCCTACGAGCAGTACTTC
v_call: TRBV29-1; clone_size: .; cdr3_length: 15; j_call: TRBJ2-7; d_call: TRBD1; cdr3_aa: CSVEDPGTGVLEQYF; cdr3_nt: TGCAGCGTTGAAGATCCCGGGACAGGGGTACTCGAGCAGTACTTC
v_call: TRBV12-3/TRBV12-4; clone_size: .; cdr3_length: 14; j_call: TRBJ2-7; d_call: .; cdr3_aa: CASSLKLVLHEQYF; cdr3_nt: TGTGCCAGCAGTTTAAAACTAGTCCTCCACGAGCAGTACTTC
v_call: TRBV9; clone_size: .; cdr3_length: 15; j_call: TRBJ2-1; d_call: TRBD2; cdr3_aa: CASSESGNNYNEQFF; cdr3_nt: TGTGCCAGCAGTGAGAGCGGGAACAACTACAATGAGCAGTTCTTC